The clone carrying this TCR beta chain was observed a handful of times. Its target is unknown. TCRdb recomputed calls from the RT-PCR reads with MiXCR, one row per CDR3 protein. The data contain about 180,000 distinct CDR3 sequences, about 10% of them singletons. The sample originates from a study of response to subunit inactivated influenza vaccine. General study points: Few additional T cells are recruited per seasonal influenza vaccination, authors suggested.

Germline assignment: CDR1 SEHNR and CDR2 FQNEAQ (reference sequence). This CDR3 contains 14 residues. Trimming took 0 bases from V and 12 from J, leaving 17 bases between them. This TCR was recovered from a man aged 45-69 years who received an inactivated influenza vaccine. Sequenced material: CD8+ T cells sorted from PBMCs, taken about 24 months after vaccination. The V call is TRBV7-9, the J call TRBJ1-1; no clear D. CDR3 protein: CASSLASVSLGTFF. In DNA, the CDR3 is TGTGCCAGCAGCTTAGCATCGGTTAGTCTCGGCACTTTCTTT.